This T cell receptor beta chain was captured by sequencing in a study of cytomegalovirus exposure and HLA in healthy donors. Study-wide results and caveats: Confirmation was obtained in vitro that a few CMV-associated chains are specific for CMV antigens. Rarity characterized most TCR sequences, yet some public TCRs appeared in many donors. TCR beta chains numbering some 160 were designated cytomegalovirus-associated. A missense DCLRE1C variant was associated with V- and J-gene trimming of TCR beta chains in a later analysis, and an independent cohort replicated the association.

60 Vbeta and 13 Jbeta primers were used in PCR. The table came from immunoSEQ multiplex PCR; TCRdb's copy has only in-frame clones and leaves some out. Among 150,000 to 200,000 clones listed, less than 90% were seen once. In the case of this clone: Its antigen is undetermined.

The CDR3 runs 14 residues. With 0 bases removed from V and 2 bases from J, the gap between germline ends came to 8 bases. The germline V gene encodes CDR1 ENHRY and CDR2 SYGVKD. The chain combines TRBV10-3 with TRBJ2-7; tentatively, D is TRBD1 (6 bases). This clonotype originated in a man aged 18 to 30 in good health and CMV-seronegative. The sequenced material came from PBMCs. The CDR3 reads CAISESTGPYEQYF. The CDR3 coding sequence is TGTGCCATCAGTGAGTCGACAGGACCCTACGAGCAGTACTTC.